Listed below are T cell receptor beta chains from one sample, sequenced in a study of blood T cells in healthy people across ages. In TCRdb, the 5' RACE reads were re-called with MiXCR into one record per CDR3 protein. The sample carries roughly 1,500,000 distinct CDR3 sequences, almost 35% recorded once. Sequenced material: blood. These receptors all stem from a woman between 25 and 40 years old in good health. CDR3s include the opening cysteine and the closing phenylalanine or tryptophan. Fields, in order: V gene, J gene, CDR3 protein.

>TRBV9|TRBJ1-5
CASSVGGLSQPQHF
>TRBV5-1|TRBJ2-1
CASSLELAGYNEQFF
>TRBV30|TRBJ2-1
CAWSNYRDTASNEQFF
>TRBV7-9|TRBJ2-7
CASSLGRGTLYEQYF
>TRBV9|TRBJ2-7
CASSVEASGGYYEQYF
>TRBV29-1|TRBJ2-5
CSVKKGSGMETQYF
>TRBV6-1|TRBJ2-7
CASSATSVAEQYF
>TRBV6-2/TRBV6-3|TRBJ1-5
CASSYLLGADQPQHF
>TRBV5-1|TRBJ2-5
CASSPGTPSRETQYF
>TRBV7-2|TRBJ2-7
CASSYGGGLRLTAYEQYF
>TRBV5-1|TRBJ1-1
CASSQGWRNTEAFF
>TRBV28|TRBJ2-3
CASSPRGAHTDTQYF
>TRBV12-5|TRBJ2-5
CASGLGSGAQETQYF